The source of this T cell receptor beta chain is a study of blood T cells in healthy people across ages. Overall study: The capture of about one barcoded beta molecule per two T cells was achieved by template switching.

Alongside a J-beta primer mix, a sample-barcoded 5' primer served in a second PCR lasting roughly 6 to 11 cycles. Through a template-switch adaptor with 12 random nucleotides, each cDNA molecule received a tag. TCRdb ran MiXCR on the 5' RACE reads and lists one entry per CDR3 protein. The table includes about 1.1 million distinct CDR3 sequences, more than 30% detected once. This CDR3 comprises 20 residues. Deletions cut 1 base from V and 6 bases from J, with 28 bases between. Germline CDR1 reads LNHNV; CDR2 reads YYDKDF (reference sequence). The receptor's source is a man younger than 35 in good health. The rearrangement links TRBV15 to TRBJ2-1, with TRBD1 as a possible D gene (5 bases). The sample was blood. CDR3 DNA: TGTGCCACCAGCAGAGTCTGGGGCCAGCATCCTCTACTCCGATCCAATGAGCAGTTCTTC. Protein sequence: CATSRVWGQHPLLRSNEQFF. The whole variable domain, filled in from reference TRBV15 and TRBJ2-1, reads DAMVIQNPRYQVTQFGKPVTLSCSQTLNHNVMYWYQQKSSQAPKLLFHYYDKDFNNEADTPDNFQSRRPNTSFCFLDIRSPGLGDTAMYLCATSRVWGQHPLLRSNEQFFGPGTRLTVL.